A selection of T cell receptor beta chains follows, all from one sample in a study of T cell responses to AZD1222 COVID-19 vaccine. TCRdb's table, derived via immunoSEQ multiplex PCR, lists solely in-frame clones and lacks some. The top ten clones hold less than 20% of a sample with roughly 75,000 clones, 87% of them seen once. The sequencing here drew on peripheral blood, taken 28 days after the second AZD1222 dose. The receptor source for this set is an adult who received the AZD1222 COVID-19 vaccine. Each CDR3 is given without its conserved first and last residue.

TRBV5-1,12,TRBJ2-3,ASSLRLGTDTQY
TRBV6-5,9,TRBJ1-3,ASSYGNTIY
TRBV2,8,TRBJ2-7,ASSGYEQY
TRBV19,16,TRBJ2-1,ASSIDSPQELLYNEQF
TRBV4-3,11,TRBJ1-6,ASSQDARTPLH
TRBV2,13,TRBJ2-7,ASSDRRQGNYEQY
TRBV5-1,14,TRBJ2-1,ASSSTPHLTGGDEF
TRBV27,13,TRBJ2-7,ASSSYRDGSYEQY
TRBV19,12,TRBJ1-1,ASSNPGGNTEAF
TRBV6-1,13,TRBJ1-5,ASSEKGGGGQPQH
TRBV6-5,13,TRBJ1-2,ASSRLGPNVFGYT
TRBV7-9,15,TRBJ1-4,ASSLGGTAPTNEKLF
TRBV4-2,14,TRBJ1-2,ASSQDTGREDYGYT
TRBV19,14,TRBJ1-1,ASSPGRAAVNTEAF
TRBV6-5,14,TRBJ1-6,ASSYSVGAYNSPLH
TRBV18,10,TRBJ2-5,ASSLYQETQY
TRBV2,10,TRBJ2-7,ASTRQGYEQY
TRBV27,9,TRBJ1-1,ASKTITEAF
TRBV19,13,TRBJ1-1,ASQDRTPWSTEAF
TRBV7-6,13,TRBJ2-7,ASSPRTGSSYEQY
TRBV7-8,12,TRBJ2-7,ASSERDTAYEQY
TRBV6-5,13,TRBJ1-1,ASSYSMWDRGYAF
TRBV7-6,13,TRBJ1-5,ASSPGQGGNQPQH
TRBV9,12,TRBJ1-2,ASSATQGPYGYT
TRBV5-1,14,TRBJ2-3,ASSQLGLAGGNTQY
TRBV19,11,TRBJ1-2,ATSAAQLYGYT
TRBV19,14,TRBJ1-5,ASSIDHDSGNQPQH
TRBV25-1,12,TRBJ1-5,ASSEQGQSQPQH
TRBV6-5,9,TRBJ2-1,ATWRRQEQF
TRBV6-2/TRBV6-3,12,TRBJ1-5,ASSPRGSGQPQH
TRBV11-2,12,TRBJ2-3,ASSLAGGQDTQY
TRBV5-1,10,TRBJ1-1,ASSLEGIGGI
TRBV6-6,12,TRBJ2-2,ASKKEGFPGELF
TRBV19,13,TRBJ2-1,ASRSGGSSYNEQF
TRBV7-3,11,TRBJ1-3,ASSPGPGNTIY
TRBV9,13,TRBJ2-2,ASAVRDTNTGELF
TRBV18,11,TRBJ1-2,ASSFDREDGYT
TRBV11-2,11,TRBJ2-3,ASSLDVPLAQY
TRBV7-2,11,TRBJ1-5,ASEPGGNQPQH
TRBV25-1,12,TRBJ2-3,ASSGGQPTDTQY
TRBV19,14,TRBJ2-3,ASSIGLVWSTDTQY
TRBV7-2,15,TRBJ1-2,ASSLGQSGAGPVGYT
TRBV19,14,TRBJ2-5,ASSTFRGGATETQY
TRBV28,13,TRBJ2-3,ASSWTSGGTDTQY
TRBV5-1,14,TRBJ2-2,ASSLPGGGSAGELF
TRBV6-5,11,TRBJ2-2,ASRGTNTGELF
TRBV28,10,TRBJ1-5,ASSFGGQPQH
TRBV7-3,17,TRBJ1-5,ASSLTGRQLKYSNQPQH
TRBV25-1,12,TRBJ1-3,ASSGRGFGNTIY
TRBV5-4,11,TRBJ2-1,ASSEVGADEQF
TRBV5-1,17,TRBJ2-3,ASSYSGLAGGMGTDTQY
TRBV19,14,TRBJ2-3,ASSRSGTSSTDTQY
TRBV10-3,12,TRBJ1-1,AINSAGRNTEAF
TRBV7-9,13,TRBJ1-3,ASSLEGGSGNTIY